This TCR beta chain came from a study of T-cell memory formation after mild COVID-19. Study results and caveats: Clones shrinking between day 15 and 85 showed a balanced CD4/CD8 split, and those that grew later tilted toward CD4+.

This CDR3 region has 15 residues. The germline gives CDR1 MGHRA, CDR2 YSYEKL. The V end lost 2 bases, the J end lost 1 base, and 9 bases lay between the germline ends. This clonotype was seen a few times. What it recognizes is unknown. Sample barcodes and UMIs were carried by the TCR alpha and TCR beta cDNA libraries that 5'RACE generated with constant-segment primers. TCRdb recomputed calls from the 5' RACE reads with MiXCR, one row per CDR3 protein. Among about 420,000 distinct CDR3 sequences listed, about a quarter were seen once. The sample was PBMCs or a T cell subset sorted from them (not recorded which). This clonotype originated in an adult woman who had mild COVID-19 (a few samples of this study predate the infection). Cell type and time point are not known. The rearrangement uses TRBV4-1 and TRBJ1-5; D ambiguous. CDR3 region: CASSQSGRSNQPQHF. Written as DNA, the CDR3 is TGCGCCAGCAGCCAATCCGGCAGGAGCAATCAGCCCCAGCATTTT.